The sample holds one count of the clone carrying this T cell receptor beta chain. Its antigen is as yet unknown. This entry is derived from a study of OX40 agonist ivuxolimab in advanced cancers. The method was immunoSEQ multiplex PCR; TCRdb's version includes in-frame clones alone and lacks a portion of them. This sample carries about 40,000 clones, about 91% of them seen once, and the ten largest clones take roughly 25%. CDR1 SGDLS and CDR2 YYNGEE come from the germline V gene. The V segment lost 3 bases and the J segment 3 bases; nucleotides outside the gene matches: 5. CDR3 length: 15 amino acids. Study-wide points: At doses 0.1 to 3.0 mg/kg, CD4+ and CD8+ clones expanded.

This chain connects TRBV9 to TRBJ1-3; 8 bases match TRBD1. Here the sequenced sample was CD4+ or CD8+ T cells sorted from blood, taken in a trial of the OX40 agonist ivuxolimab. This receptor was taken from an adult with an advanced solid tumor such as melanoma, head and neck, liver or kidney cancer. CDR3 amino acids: CASSDQGAFGNTIYF. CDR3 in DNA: TGTGCCAGCAGCGACCAGGGGGCTTTTGGAAACACCATATATTTT. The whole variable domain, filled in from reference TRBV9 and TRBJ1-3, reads DSGVTQTPKHLITATGQRVTLRCSPRSGDLSVYWYQQSLDQGLQFLIQYYNGEERAKGNILERFSAQQFPDLHSELNLSSLELGDSALYFCASSDQGAFGNTIYFGEGSWLTVV.